The 24 T cell receptor beta chains given below trace back to one sample, sequenced in a study of blood T cell repertoires in COVID-19. The assay was immunoSEQ multiplex PCR, and TCRdb's table has in-frame clones only and misses some. The table lists 270,000 or so clones, more than 75% of them singletons. Input material: PBMCs or T cells enriched from blood (not recorded which). Source of these receptors: a woman aged 18-29 years who had recovered from COVID-19.

This clone was detected only once. The chain uses TRBV10-3 and TRBJ1-2, with TRBD1 matching 7 bases. The V and J ends lost 6 bases and 0 bases, in that order; junction bases with no gene match: 10. In germline, CDR1 is ENHRY, CDR2 SYGVKD. The CDR3 is made up of 16 amino acids. CDR3 sequence: CAISTVQGPANYGYTF. CDR3 coding DNA: TGTGCCATCAGCACGGTACAGGGGCCCGCTAACTATGGCTACACCTTC.

J is TRBJ2-1 and V is TRBV30; 11 bases map to TRBD1. Losses at the gene ends were 4 bases for V and 14 bases for J; bases not matched to a gene: 13. The CDR3 extends over 14 amino acids. Germline V gene lookup returns CDR1 GTSNPN and CDR2 SVGIG (reference sequence). The CDR3 protein is CAWNRDRGVIGEFF. CDR3 DNA: TGTGCCTGGAACCGGGACAGGGGGGTCATAGGAGAGTTCTTC. The full variable domain, its missing parts supplied by reference TRBV30 and TRBJ2-1, is SQTIHQWPATLVQPVGSPLSLECTVEGTSNPNLYWYRQAAGRGLQLLFYSVGIGQISSEVPQNLSASRPQDRQFILSSKKLLLSDSGFYLCAWNRDRGVIGEFFGPGTRLTVL.

The chain joins TRBV18 to TRBJ1-1, with D unclear. The CDR3 length is 14 residues. Germline lookup yields CDR1 KGHSH and CDR2 LQKENI. Trimming took 5 bases from V and 0 from J, leaving 10 bases between them. The CDR3 region is CASSLEGMNTEAFF. The CDR3 DNA is TGTGCCAGCTCATTGGAGGGAATGAACACTGAAGCTTTCTTT.

The genes are TRBV18 and TRBJ1-2, with D possibly being TRBD1 (5 bases). The germline V gene encodes CDR1 KGHSH and CDR2 LQKENI. The length of the CDR3 is 14 residues. Trimming removed 2 bases at V and 6 bases at J, with 13 bases between. CDR3 sequence (DNA): TGTGCCAGCTCACCAGCGGGGGGTTCGAATGGCTACACCTTC. Its protein product is CASSPAGGSNGYTF.

The chain links TRBV7-2 to TRBJ2-3, with 10 bases fitting TRBD2. This CDR3 spans 17 amino acids. In germline, CDR1 is SGHTA, CDR2 FQGNSA. V was clipped by 2 bases and J by 1 base; unmatched bases: 6. The CDR3 DNA reads TGTGCCAGCAGCTTACAGAGCGGGAGGGCCGGCACAGATACGCAGTATTTT. It is translated as CASSLQSGRAGTDTQYF. The entire variable domain, with the rest obtained from reference TRBV7-2 and TRBJ2-3, is as follows: GAGVSQSPSNKVTEKGKDVELRCDPISGHTALYWYRQSLGQGLEFLIYFQGNSAPDKSGLPSDRFSAERTGGSVSTLTIQRTQQEDSAVYLCASSLQSGRAGTDTQYFGPGTRLTVL.

The chain recombines TRBV7-9 with TRBJ1-2; D not resolved. The ends were cut back, 1 base at V and 5 bases at J, with 14 bases in the middle. Germline-derived CDR1 and CDR2 are SEHNR and FQNEAQ (reference sequence). The CDR3 has 15 residues. The CDR3 region has the DNA TGTGCCAGCAGCTTAGGGACGGGATCGTCTTATGGCTACACCTTC. The encoded protein is CASSLGTGSSYGYTF.

In nucleotides, the CDR3 is TGTGCCAGTAGTATTTGGGGTCTCCCTTTCCGACAGGGGATGAACACTGAAGCTTTCTTT. This encodes CASSIWGLPFRQGMNTEAFF. The chain carries TRBV19 and TRBJ1-1, with TRBD1 identical over 8 bases. Germline-derived CDR1 and CDR2 are LNHDA and SQIVND (reference sequence). Trimming removed 3 bases from V and 0 bases from J; junction bases left unmatched: 18. This CDR3 contains 20 residues.

The chain combines TRBV4-1 with TRBJ1-1; D possibly corresponds to TRBD1 (5 bases). The germline V gene encodes CDR1 MGHRA and CDR2 YSYEKL. The CDR3 has 14 residues. V lost 3 bases and J lost 5, with 13 bases in between. The CDR3 protein is CASSHIQEGTEAFF. Written as DNA, the CDR3 is TGCGCCAGCAGCCACATACAGGAGGGAACTGAAGCTTTCTTT.

CDR3 region: CAWGQGNTGELFF. The CDR3 nucleotides are TGTGCCTGGGGACAGGGTAACACCGGGGAGCTGTTTTTT. The chain combines TRBV30 with TRBJ2-2, with 8 bases matching TRBD1. This CDR3 contains 13 residues. Looked up from germline, CDR1 is GTSNPN and CDR2 is SVGIG (reference sequence). The V segment lost 5 bases and the J segment 2 bases; nucleotides outside the gene matches: 1.

The V gene is TRBV7-2, the J gene TRBJ2-7; D is possibly TRBD2 (6 bases). CDR3 length: 14 residues. Germline V CDR1 and CDR2: SGHTA, FQGNSA. Trimming removed 1 base from V and 5 bases from J, with 12 bases in between. As DNA, the CDR3 is TGTGCCAGCAGCTTAGTGGCACTAGCAGACGAGCAGTACTTC. It yields the protein CASSLVALADEQYF. The whole variable domain, filled in from reference TRBV7-2 and TRBJ2-7, reads GAGVSQSPSNKVTEKGKDVELRCDPISGHTALYWYRQSLGQGLEFLIYFQGNSAPDKSGLPSDRFSAERTGGSVSTLTIQRTQQEDSAVYLCASSLVALADEQYFGPGTRLTVT.

The V call is TRBV12-5, the J call TRBJ2-1; TRBD2 might be the D (6 bases). V was shortened by 7 bases and J by 0 bases, with 19 bases between the two germline ends. CDR1 and CDR2 from the germline V gene are LGHNT and FRNRAP. CDR3 size: 17 residues. In DNA, the CDR3 is TGTGCTAGTGTTTTCCTCGGGACTTTGCCCTCCTACAATGAGCAGTTCTTC. Translating gives CASVFLGTLPSYNEQFF. Full variable domain (rest looked up from reference TRBV12-5 and TRBJ2-1): DARVTQTPRHKVTEMGQEVTMRCQPILGHNTVFWYRQTMMQGLELLAYFRNRAPLDDSGMPKDRFSAEMPDATLATLKIQPSEPRDSAVYFCASVFLGTLPSYNEQFFGPGTRLTVL.

This rearrangement joins TRBV12-5 to TRBJ2-1, with TRBD2 matching over 11 bases. Trimming at V came to 1 base and at J to 6 bases, leaving 2 bases not matched to a gene. The CDR3 has 15 amino acids. Germline V gives CDR1 LGHNT, CDR2 FRNRAP. CDR3 in amino acids: CASGLGLAGPNEQFF. For the CDR3, the DNA is TGTGCTAGTGGTTTGGGACTAGCGGGACCCAATGAGCAGTTCTTC.

V usage is TRBV10-3 and J usage is TRBJ1-6; 8 bases align to TRBD1. Germline CDR1 and CDR2: ENHRY and SYGVKD. This CDR3 spans 17 amino acids. The trim removed 10 bases at V and 4 bases at J, leaving 15 bases unmatched. DNA of the CDR3: TGTGCCAGCCGGGACAGGCTGTCCTGGGGTTATAATTCACCCCTCCACTTT. It specifies CASRDRLSWGYNSPLHF.

This chain joins TRBV21-1 and TRBJ2-7; the listed D gene, TRBD2, was not tested against the DNA. TRBV21-1 is deemed a pseudogene. The CDR3 covers 14 residues. The CDR3, as DNA: TGTGCCAGCCCACTAGCGGGAGGTTCCTACGAGCAGTACTTC. This encodes CASPLAGGSYEQYF.

This sequence joins TRBV2 and TRBJ2-3, with 11 bases lining up with TRBD2. The germline V gene encodes CDR1 SNHLY and CDR2 FYNNEI. The CDR3 is 14 amino acids. V lost 4 bases and J lost 5; bases outside the gene matches: 2. The CDR3 spells CASSGLAGLDTQYF. DNA for the CDR3: TGTGCCAGCAGTGGACTAGCGGGACTAGATACGCAGTATTTT.

The chain joins TRBV6-1 to TRBJ2-7, with D perhaps matching TRBD1 (6 bases). CDR1 and CDR2 from the germline V gene are MNHNS and SASEGT. The CDR3 is 16 residues long. Between the trimmed V and J ends, which lost 3 bases and 5 bases, there was a span of 20 bases. The CDR3 nucleotides read TGTGCCAGCAGTGATATGTTGGGGGCACCGGGCGACGAGCAGTACTTC. Encoded protein: CASSDMLGAPGDEQYF.

V is TRBV12-5 and J is TRBJ2-3; 12 bases fit TRBD2. Losses at the gene ends were 6 bases for V and 2 bases for J; bases not matched to a gene: 6. CDR1 is LGHNT and CDR2 is FRNRAP in the germline V gene. The CDR3 loop spans 16 amino acids. The CDR3, as DNA: TGTGCTAGTGGCCAGGGACTAGCGGGCACCACAGATACGCAGTATTTT. Residues: CASGQGLAGTTDTQYF.

This rearrangement joins TRBV5-1 to TRBJ2-5; D unresolved. V was shortened by 0 bases and J by 5 bases, with 5 bases between the two germline ends. Looked up from germline, CDR1 is SGHRS and CDR2 is YFSETQ. There are 12 residues in the CDR3. CDR3 coding DNA: TGCGCCAGCAGCTTGGAGCTGGAGACCCAGTACTTC. Its protein is CASSLELETQYF.

This clone was recorded once. The chain couples TRBV5-6 to TRBJ1-3, with unresolved D. The germline V gene has CDR1 SGHDT and CDR2 YYEEEE. V was shortened by 1 base and J by 6 bases, with 5 bases between the two germline ends. This CDR3 is 12 amino acids long. This CDR3 is CASSLQANTIYF. CDR3 in DNA: TGTGCCAGCAGCTTGCAGGCAAACACCATATATTTT.

The chain has TRBV9 and TRBJ1-2; D is ambiguous. The V and J ends lost 0 bases and 7 bases respectively, with 10 bases between them. This CDR3 has 13 residues. The germline CDR1 and CDR2 sequences are SGDLS and YYNGEE. CDR3 loop: CASSVDRGSGYTF. Written as DNA, the CDR3 is TGTGCCAGCAGCGTAGACCGGGGTTCTGGCTACACCTTC.

V gene TRBV4-2 combines with J gene TRBJ2-7, with D perhaps matching TRBD1 (5 bases). The CDR3 extends over 12 amino acids. Trimming took off 5 bases at V and 4 bases at J, with 9 bases between the two ends. Germline V gene data show CDR1 as LGHNA and CDR2 as YNFKEQ. This CDR3 is CASSDTGYEQYF. As DNA, the CDR3 is TGTGCCAGCAGCGATACAGGTTACGAGCAGTACTTC.

The rearrangement joins TRBV27 to TRBJ1-2; 12 bases are shared with TRBD1. From germline, CDR1 is MNHEY and CDR2 SMNVEV (reference sequence). J was trimmed by 1 base and V by 6 bases; bases with no gene match: 9. The CDR3 contains 17 residues. CDR3: CASSPRDRGPHNYGYTF. CDR3 DNA: TGTGCCAGCAGCCCCCGGGACAGGGGGCCTCATAACTATGGCTACACCTTC.

This clone was detected a few times. V and J are TRBV20-1 and TRBJ1-1; TRBD1 matches at 7 bases. The CDR3 is 11 residues long. Losses at the gene ends were 8 bases for V and 4 bases for J; bases not matched to a gene: 4. Germline lookup yields CDR1 DFQATT and CDR2 SNEGSKA (reference sequence). The CDR3 DNA is TGCAGTACAGGGGCCCGCACTGAAGCTTTCTTT. Protein product: CSTGARTEAFF.

This rearrangement joins TRBV6-5 to TRBJ2-7; tentative D call: TRBD1 (6 bases). Per germline, CDR1 MNHEY and CDR2 SVGAGI. The ends were cut back, 6 bases at V and 0 bases at J, with 15 bases in the middle. The CDR3 is made up of 15 amino acids. The CDR3 coding sequence is TGTGCCAGCAGGGGGGACACGTCCATCTCCTACGAGCAGTACTTC. Its translation: CASRGDTSISYEQYF.